This T cell receptor (beta chain) stems from a study of cytomegalovirus exposure and HLA in healthy donors. In the study overall: Of 398 genotyped donors, around 76% clustered with self-reported Caucasian donors.

The donors comprised healthy bone marrow donors. V was trimmed by 2 bases and J by 5 bases, leaving 14 bases between them. This CDR3 has 15 residues. Looked up from germline, CDR1 is SGHTA and CDR2 is FQGNSA. This clone has more than one count but fewer than ten. Its antigen remains unidentified. The PCR was carried out with 60 Vbeta primers and 13 Jbeta primers. The assay was immunoSEQ multiplex PCR, and TCRdb's table has in-frame clones only and misses some. The data contain about 130,000 clones, roughly 10% of them seen just once; the ten biggest clones take up roughly 1.9%. Overall study results and limits: Some V segments could not be told apart, so they were left out, TRBV6-2 and TRBV6-3 among them. Most TCR sequences were seen very rarely across donors, but some public TCRs occurred in many.

The receptor was isolated from a man aged 50-60 years in good health and CMV-seronegative. The J gene is TRBJ2-3, the V gene TRBV7-2, with D tentatively TRBD2 (6 bases). The sequencing input was PBMCs. The CDR3 reads CASSLTGQTRDTQYF. The CDR3 nucleotides read TGTGCCAGCAGCTTAACGGGGCAGACTAGAGATACGCAGTATTTT.